This passage covers 16 T cell receptor beta chains from one sample sequenced in a study of CD8+CD57+ T cells in acquired aplastic anemia. According to the study, genomic DNA was the template for TCR beta VDJ and CDR3 profiling. TCRdb used MiXCR to reprocess the reads, holding one entry per CDR3 protein. Of about 210,000 distinct CDR3 sequences listed, about a third are singletons. The sequenced sample consisted of sorted CD4+, CD8+, or CD8+CD57+ T cells (not recorded which) from PBMCs. These receptor sequences come from a human donor in good health, serving as a control.

The chain uses TRBV9 and TRBJ1-2, with D uncertain. Looked up from germline, CDR1 is SGDLS and CDR2 is YYNGEE. Deletions cut 0 bases from V and 0 bases from J, with 6 bases between. The CDR3 loop spans 14 amino acids. The CDR3 DNA reads as TGTGCCAGCAGCGTAGGCAGTCCTAACTATGGCTACACCTTC. Translated, it gives CASSVGSPNYGYTF.

This clonotype has a handful of counts. The DNA for the CDR3 is TGCAGTGCCAAGAAGGGGGGCTCCCGGGGCTATGGCTACACCTTC. Translated, it gives CSAKKGGSRGYGYTF. This chain joins TRBV20-1 and TRBJ1-2; TRBD1 is a possible D gene (6 bases). This CDR3 is built from 15 residues. Germline V gene lookup returns CDR1 DFQATT and CDR2 SNEGSKA (reference sequence). V dropped 6 bases and J dropped 4 bases, with 21 bases sitting between them.

This clonotype appeared many times. The CDR3 loop is CASSYPGLETQYF. CDR3 nucleotide sequence: TGTGCCAGCAGTTACCCAGGGCTGGAGACCCAGTACTTC. This sequence joins TRBV6-5 and TRBJ2-5; D perhaps matches TRBD1 (5 bases). CDR1 MNHEY and CDR2 SVGAGI come from the germline V gene. V shed 2 bases and J shed 5 bases, with 9 bases lying between them. The CDR3 spans 13 residues.

This chain links TRBV2 with TRBJ1-1; D remains ambiguous. Trimming pared 3 bases from V and 8 bases from J, leaving 19 bases between. CDR3 length equals 15 residues. Germline-derived CDR1 and CDR2 are SNHLY and FYNNEI. The CDR3 sequence: CASSDGLAVITEAFF. CDR3 bases: TGTGCCAGCAGTGATGGACTAGCGGTAATCACAGAAGCTTTCTTT.

This clonotype was found a few times. The rearrangement uses TRBV5-6 and TRBJ2-4; D is undetermined. The CDR3 covers 13 residues. V lost 4 bases and J lost 2, with 7 bases in between. Germline V gene sequence: CDR1 SGHDT, CDR2 YYEEEE. CDR3 amino acids: CASSPTPKNIQYF. In DNA form, the CDR3 reads TGTGCCAGCAGCCCTACACCCAAAAACATTCAGTACTTC.

This clonotype showed up many times. DNA of the CDR3: TGTGCCAGCAGCTTATTGGATGGTCAGCCCCAGCATTTT. This encodes CASSLLDGQPQHF. This chain uses TRBV7-6 with TRBJ1-5; D unclear. Germline values: CDR1 SGHVS, CDR2 FNYEAQ. The V gene lost 2 bases and the J gene lost 6 bases, with 8 bases spanning the gap. The CDR3 loop spans 13 amino acids.

V gene TRBV2 combines with J gene TRBJ2-5, with D perhaps TRBD2 (5 bases). This CDR3 has 14 residues. V lost 5 bases and J 0 bases, leaving 10 bases between the germline ends. Looked up from germline, CDR1 is SNHLY and CDR2 is FYNNEI. CDR3 nucleotide sequence: TGTGCCAGCAGTTACGGGATTTACCAAGAGACCCAGTACTTC. Translation: CASSYGIYQETQYF.

This clonotype was seen many times. The J gene is TRBJ1-1, the V gene TRBV19; D possibly corresponds to TRBD1 (6 bases). The V gene lost 6 bases and the J gene lost 0 bases, with 17 bases spanning the gap. This CDR3 has 16 residues. Germline values: CDR1 LNHDA, CDR2 SQIVND (reference sequence). The CDR3 DNA reads as TGTGCCAGTAGGAGGTGGCAGGGGTTGTTGAACACTGAAGCTTTCTTT. It specifies CASRRWQGLLNTEAFF.

This clonotype was observed at least ten times. J is TRBJ2-1 and V is TRBV2; no reliable D call. Germline V gene data show CDR1 as SNHLY and CDR2 as FYNNEI. V lost 3 bases, J lost 6 bases, and 9 bases lay in between. This CDR3 comprises 13 residues. This chain's CDR3 is CASSDAAPNEQFF. The CDR3 DNA is TGTGCCAGCAGTGACGCGGCTCCCAATGAGCAGTTCTTC.

This clonotype was observed a handful of times. The chain is built from TRBV11-1 and TRBJ2-1, with TRBD2 matching over 9 bases. The V gene end was trimmed by 5 bases and the J gene end by 6 bases; junction bases not matched to a gene: 8. CDR1 SGHAT and CDR2 FQDESV come from the germline V gene (reference sequence). This CDR3 spans 15 amino acids. CDR3 sequence: CASSPPAGGPNEQFF. DNA of the CDR3: TGTGCCAGCAGCCCCCCGGCGGGGGGGCCCAATGAGCAGTTCTTC.

As regards this clonotype: The junction does not match germline at one end; this may be a read error. The genes are TRBV5-1 and TRBJ2-3, with TRBD2 identical over 9 bases. This CDR3 is built from 16 residues. In germline, CDR1 is SGHRS, CDR2 YFSETQ. CDR3 in DNA: TGCGCCAGCAGCTTGACCGGGACTAGCAGCACAGATACGCGGTATTTT. It specifies CASSLTGTSSTDTRYF.

The chain links TRBV28 to TRBJ2-6; D is unclear. Germline loops: CDR1 MDHEN, CDR2 SYDVKM. CDR3 size: 13 residues. Here the CDR3 reads CGAARTGANVLTF. For the CDR3, the DNA is TGTGGGGCCGCGCGGACTGGGGCCAACGTCCTGACTTTC.

This clonotype was picked up one time. The V and J genes are TRBV29-1 and TRBJ2-7; possibly TRBD1 for D (6 bases). The CDR3 contains 13 residues. V was pared by 3 bases and J by 6 bases, with 15 bases between. Germline assignment: CDR1 SQVTM and CDR2 ANQGSEA. The CDR3 bases are TGCAGCGTTGAGGGCGGACAGTCCCTCGAGCAGTACTTC. Amino acids: CSVEGGQSLEQYF.

This chain uses TRBV6-5 with TRBJ2-1, with 9 nucleotides matching TRBD2. CDR3 length: 15 amino acids. The ends lost 2 bases at V and 15 bases at J; junction bases unmatched: 14. CDR1 is MNHEY and CDR2 is SVGAGI in the germline V gene. In DNA, the CDR3 is TGTGCCAGCAGTTACGGCGGGGGGGGGAAAGAACGATGGTTCTTC. Its translation: CASSYGGGGKERWFF.

V and J are TRBV29-1 and TRBJ2-2, with a tentative D call TRBD1 (5 bases). Germline CDR1 and CDR2: SQVTM and ANQGSEA. The CDR3 totals 14 residues. V was clipped by 5 bases and J by 6 bases, with 16 bases between them. The DNA for the CDR3 is TGCAGCGTTATGACCCCTCTCAGGGCCGGGGAGCTGTTTTTT. Residues: CSVMTPLRAGELFF.

In this sample, this clonotype turned up many times. This rearrangement joins TRBV12-3 or TRBV12-4 to TRBJ2-2, with D perhaps matching TRBD2 (6 bases). This CDR3 comprises 14 residues. V lost 5 bases and J 1 base, leaving 8 bases between the germline ends. The CDR3 DNA is TGTGCCAGCAGTCTCGGGAGGAACACCGGGGAGCTGTTTTTT. Protein product: CASSLGRNTGELFF.